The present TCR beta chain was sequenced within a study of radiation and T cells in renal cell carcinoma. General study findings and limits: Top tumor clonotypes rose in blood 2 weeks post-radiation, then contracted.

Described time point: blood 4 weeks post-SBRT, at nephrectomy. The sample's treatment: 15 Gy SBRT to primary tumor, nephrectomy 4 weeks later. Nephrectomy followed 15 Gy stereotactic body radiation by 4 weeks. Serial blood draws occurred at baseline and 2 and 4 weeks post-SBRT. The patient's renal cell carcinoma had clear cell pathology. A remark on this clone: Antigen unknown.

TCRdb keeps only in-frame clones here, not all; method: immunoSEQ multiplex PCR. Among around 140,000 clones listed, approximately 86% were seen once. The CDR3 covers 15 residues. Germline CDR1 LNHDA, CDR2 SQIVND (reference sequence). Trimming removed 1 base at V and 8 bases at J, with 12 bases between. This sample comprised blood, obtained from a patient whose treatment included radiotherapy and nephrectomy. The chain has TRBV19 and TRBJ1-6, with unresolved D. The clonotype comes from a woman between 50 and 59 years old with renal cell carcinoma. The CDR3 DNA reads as TGTGCCAGTAGTATAGGCGAATTTCGGGATTCACCCCTCCACTTT. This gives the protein CASSIGEFRDSPLHF.